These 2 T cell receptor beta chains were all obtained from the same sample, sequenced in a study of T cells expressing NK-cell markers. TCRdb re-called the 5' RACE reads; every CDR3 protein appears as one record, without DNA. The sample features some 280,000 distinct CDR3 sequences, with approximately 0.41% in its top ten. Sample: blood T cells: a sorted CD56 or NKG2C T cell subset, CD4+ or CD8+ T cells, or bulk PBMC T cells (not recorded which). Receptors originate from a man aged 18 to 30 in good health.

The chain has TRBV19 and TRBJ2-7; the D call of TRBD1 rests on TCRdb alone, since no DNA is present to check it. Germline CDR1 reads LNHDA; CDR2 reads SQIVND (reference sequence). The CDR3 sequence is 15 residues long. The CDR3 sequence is CASSMLDRVPYEQYF.

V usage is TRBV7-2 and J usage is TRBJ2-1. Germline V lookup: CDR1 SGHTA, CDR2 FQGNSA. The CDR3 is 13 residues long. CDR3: CASSVGTNNEQFF.